Listed here is a single T cell receptor beta chain. This entry comes from a study of cytomegalovirus exposure and HLA in healthy donors. Germline assignment: CDR1 SGHTA and CDR2 FQGTGA. The CDR3 extends over 15 amino acids. The V end was cut by 5 bases, the J end by 0 bases, with 12 bases between. PCR primers comprised 60 Vbeta and 13 Jbeta primers. Method: immunoSEQ multiplex PCR; TCRdb's copy keeps in-frame clones and lacks some. The data show 90,000 to 140,000 clones, 76% seen once. This sequence was found in a man aged 35 to 55 in good health and CMV-seropositive. V usage is TRBV7-3 and J usage is TRBJ2-3; D might be TRBD2 (5 bases). The source material was PBMCs. CDR3 in DNA: TGTGCCAGCAGCCCCCTTGGCGGGAGCACAGATACGCAGTATTTT. Translated: CASSPLGGSTDTQYF.